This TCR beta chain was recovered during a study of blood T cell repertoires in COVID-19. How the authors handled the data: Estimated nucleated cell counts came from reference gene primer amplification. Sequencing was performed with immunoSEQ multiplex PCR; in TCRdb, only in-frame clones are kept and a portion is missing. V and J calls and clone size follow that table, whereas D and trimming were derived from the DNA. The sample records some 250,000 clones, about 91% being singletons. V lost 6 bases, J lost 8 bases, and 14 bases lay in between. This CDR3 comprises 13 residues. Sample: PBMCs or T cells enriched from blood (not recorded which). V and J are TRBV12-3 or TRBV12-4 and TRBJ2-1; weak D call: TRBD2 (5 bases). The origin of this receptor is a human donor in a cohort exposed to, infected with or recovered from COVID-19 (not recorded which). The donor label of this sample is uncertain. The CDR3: CASSMSGFDEQFF. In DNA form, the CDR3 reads TGTGCCAGCAGCATGTCGGGATTTGATGAGCAGTTCTTC.